The 15 T cell receptor beta chains presented below share a single source sample, sequenced in a study of blood T cells in healthy people across ages. A second PCR of about 6 to 12 cycles used a sample-barcoded 5' primer and a J-beta primer mix. TCRdb reprocessed the 5' RACE reads with MiXCR, giving one entry per CDR3 protein. The table lists over 750,000 distinct CDR3 sequences, around 25% of them singletons, with more than 8.5% in the top ten. The same specimen was also included in a second study, on T cells of mothers and their children.

The sequenced sample was blood. The receptors stem from a boy between 10 and 17 years old in good health.

Points on this clonotype: The junction and the germline gene differ at one end; a read error may be behind it. This rearrangement joins TRBV29-1 to TRBJ2-5, with 8 positions matching TRBD1. The CDR3 runs 11 residues. CDR1 and CDR2 (germline): SQVTM, ANQGSEA. The CDR3 sequence is CSLSVGGQVLF. The DNA of the CDR3 is TGCAGCTTGAGTGTCGGGGGACAGGTCCTCTTC.

This clonotype was detected a few times. The chain has TRBV29-1 and TRBJ2-6; D perhaps matches TRBD2 (5 bases). Trimming cost V 4 bases and J 1 base, with 17 bases left between them. Germline V gene sequence: CDR1 SQVTM, CDR2 ANQGSEA. This CDR3 contains 17 residues. This CDR3 is CSVVGAGFGSGANVLTF. The CDR3 DNA is TGCAGCGTTGTGGGTGCGGGCTTTGGATCTGGGGCCAACGTCCTGACTTTC. Complete variable domain (other parts from reference TRBV29-1 and TRBJ2-6): SAVISQKPSRDICQRGTSLTIQCQVDSQVTMMFWYRQQPGQSLTLIATANQGSEATYESGFVIDKFPISRPNLTFSTLTVSNMSPEDSSIYLCSVVGAGFGSGANVLTFGAGSRLTVL.

This clonotype was counted only a few times. The chain is built from TRBV20-1 and TRBJ2-5, with a tentative D call TRBD2 (5 bases). V lost 5 bases and J lost 7, with 14 bases in between. This CDR3 is built from 12 residues. Germline-derived CDR1 and CDR2 are DFQATT and SNEGSKA (reference sequence). CDR3 loop: CSARDSVGTQYF. The CDR3 coding sequence is TGCAGTGCTCGGGATTCGGTAGGGACCCAGTACTTC.

The chain employs TRBV11-2 and TRBJ2-1; weak D call: TRBD1 (5 bases). Trimming took off 5 bases at V and 0 bases at J, with 14 bases between the two ends. The CDR3 extends over 16 amino acids. CDR1 and CDR2 from the germline V gene are SGHAT and FQNNGV. Here the CDR3 DNA reads TGTGCCAGCAGCACAGACAGCCGTAGCTCCTACAATGAGCAGTTCTTC. Its translation: CASSTDSRSSYNEQFF.

The J gene is TRBJ2-5, the V gene TRBV27; no clear D gene. With the DNA end fitting TRBJ2-7 better, the J assignment may be wrong. The CDR3 is 13 residues long. Germline loops: CDR1 MNHEY, CDR2 SMNVEV (reference sequence). This CDR3 is CASSFGIYYEQYF. The CDR3 region has the DNA TGTGCCAGCAGTTTCGGAATATACTACGAGCAGTACTTC.

This chain uses TRBV7-3 with TRBJ2-3; 9 positions match TRBD2. This CDR3 comprises 15 residues. The V and J ends lost 2 bases and 6 bases, in that order; junction bases with no gene match: 6. The V gene's germline CDR1 is SGHTA and CDR2 FQGTGA. CDR3 loop: CASSLGGGARDTQYF. Written as DNA, the CDR3 is TGTGCCAGCAGCTTAGGCGGGGGGGCCAGGGATACGCAGTATTTT.

The V gene is TRBV25-1, the J gene TRBJ2-7, with D possibly being TRBD1 (6 bases). The V gene's germline CDR1 is MGHDK and CDR2 SYGVNS. This CDR3 is built from 17 residues. V was cut by 1 base and J by 0 bases, with 16 bases left in between. The CDR3 coding sequence is TGTGCCAGCAGTGAATCCCAGGGGTTGGGGAGCTCCTACGAGCAGTACTTC. Translated, it gives CASSESQGLGSSYEQYF.

The chain recombines TRBV6-5 with TRBJ1-1; 10 bases align to TRBD1. Trimming removed 5 bases from V and 3 bases from J; junction bases left unmatched: 9. Germline assignment: CDR1 MNHEY and CDR2 SVGAGI. CDR3 length equals 16 residues. The CDR3 DNA reads as TGTGCCAGCAGTGGGACAGGGGTAGCGGGGGACACTGAAGCTTTCTTT. Its translation is CASSGTGVAGDTEAFF.

There are a few counts of this clonotype. This chain joins TRBV29-1 and TRBJ2-3, with D tentatively TRBD1 or TRBD2 (5 bases each). Trimming removed 1 base at V and 6 bases at J, with 17 bases between. The CDR3 contains 15 residues. Germline CDR1 reads SQVTM; CDR2 reads ANQGSEA. CDR3 coding DNA: TGCAGCGTTGAAGTAGAGACGGGACGCATCGATACGCAGTATTTT. It encodes CSVEVETGRIDTQYF.

This chain joins TRBV7-9 and TRBJ2-7; a weak D match, TRBD2 (5 bases). V dropped 2 bases and J dropped 3 bases, with 11 bases sitting between them. CDR1 SEHNR and CDR2 FQNEAQ come from the germline V gene (reference sequence). This CDR3 is built from 14 residues. CDR3 sequence reads: CASSLLGRNYEQYF. The DNA of the CDR3 is TGTGCCAGCAGCTTATTAGGGAGAAACTACGAGCAGTACTTC.

This clonotype has a count of ten or more. The rearrangement joins TRBV7-2 to TRBJ2-5, with TRBD2 matching over 7 bases. With V trimmed by 0 bases and J by 2 bases, 0 bases remained unmatched. The CDR3 runs 14 residues. Germline V gives CDR1 SGHTA, CDR2 FQGNSA. The CDR3 DNA reads TGTGCCAGCAGCTTAGCTAGCGGGCAAGAGACCCAGTACTTC. It specifies CASSLASGQETQYF.

The gene calls are TRBV29-1 and TRBJ2-7; D possibly corresponds to TRBD1 (6 bases). Germline V gives CDR1 SQVTM, CDR2 ANQGSEA. Between the trimmed V and J ends, which lost 7 bases and 0 bases, there was a span of 13 bases. This CDR3 comprises 13 residues. CDR3 amino acids: CSARTESSYEQYF. CDR3 nucleotides: TGCAGCGCCAGGACAGAGAGCTCCTACGAGCAGTACTTC.

In this sample, this clonotype turned up a few times. The rearrangement links TRBV20-1 to TRBJ2-5; no reliable D call. The V and J ends lost 2 bases and 2 bases respectively, with 12 bases between them. Germline CDR1 DFQATT, CDR2 SNEGSKA (reference sequence). This CDR3 is built from 14 residues. The CDR3 DNA follows: TGCAGTGCTAGACCGGTTGGGCGACAAGAGACCCAGTACTTC. It is translated as CSARPVGRQETQYF.

This clonotype was counted between two and nine times. This chain uses TRBV28 with TRBJ1-5; no reliable D call. Trimming removed 6 bases from V and 3 bases from J, with 12 bases in between. The CDR3 consists of 14 residues. Germline loops: CDR1 MDHEN, CDR2 SYDVKM. The CDR3 here is CASRLPGDNQPQHF. For the CDR3, the DNA is TGTGCCAGCAGGCTTCCGGGTGACAATCAGCCCCAGCATTTT.

The chain recombines TRBV12-3 or TRBV12-4 with TRBJ2-1, with 7 positions matching TRBD2. The CDR3 runs 13 residues. V shed 11 bases, J shed 6 bases, and the junction held 10 bases outside the gene matches. CDR3 sequence reads: CAGKRERPNEQFF. In DNA, the CDR3 is TGTGCCGGAAAGCGGGAAAGACCCAATGAGCAGTTCTTC.